This is a list of T cell receptor beta chains from one sample in a study of CD8 T cells in ankylosing spondylitis. TCRdb reanalysed the 5' RACE reads using MiXCR and keeps one entry per CDR3 protein. The table includes around 230,000 distinct CDR3 sequences, roughly 8.6% detected once. Sequencing used blood, either unsorted or a sorted T cell fraction (not recorded which). The receptors shown here come from a male donor with ankylosing spondylitis or in good health (not recorded which). Each CDR3 is given with its conserved first and last residue. The order of the fields is J gene, CDR3 length, D gene, clone size, V gene, CDR3 DNA, CDR3 protein. D genes are given only for firm matches. Size tells how often a clone was seen (once, few, many) or the class of an expanded clone, and some rows leave it out.

>TRBJ1-5|15|TRBD1|.|TRBV7-2
TGTGCCGGCAGCTTTGCAGGGGGCCGGAATCAGCCCCAGCATTTT
CAGSFAGGRNQPQHF
>TRBJ1-2|14|.|many|TRBV18
TGTGCCAGCTCAACAAGGGAGGGAAACTATGGCTACACCTTC
CASSTREGNYGYTF
>TRBJ1-2|13|.|many|TRBV12-3/TRBV12-4
TGCGCCAGCAGCTTGGATCCGAACTATGGCTACACCTTC
CASSLDPNYGYTF
>TRBJ2-3|15|.|.|TRBV5-1
TGCGCCAGCAGCGCTAGCAATCAGCTCACAGATACGCAGTATTTT
CASSASNQLTDTQYF
>TRBJ2-5|12|.|many|TRBV20-1
TGCAGTGCCAGTCGGGGGAAAGAGACCCAGTACTTC
CSASRGKETQYF
>TRBJ1-1|15|TRBD1|few|TRBV18
TGTGCCAGCTCACTCGGGACAGGGGATTCCACTGAAGCTTTCTTT
CASSLGTGDSTEAFF
>TRBJ1-1|16|.|few|TRBV9
TGTGCCAGCAGCGTAGGGGTAGCTACCTCCCTCACTGAAGCTTTCTTT
CASSVGVATSLTEAFF
>TRBJ1-3|14|TRBD1|many|TRBV20-1
TGCAGTGCTTCCGACAGGGGAGAAGGAAACACCATATATTTT
CSASDRGEGNTIYF
>TRBJ2-3|14|.|many|TRBV7-9
TGTGCCAGCAGCTTAAGATCAGTTCCTGGTACGCAGTATTTT
CASSLRSVPGTQYF
>TRBJ2-3|15|TRBD1|many|TRBV5-1
TGCGCCAGCAGCTTGGACAGGGGGCACACAGATACGCAGTATTTT
CASSLDRGHTDTQYF
>TRBJ1-1|13|.|many|TRBV12-3/TRBV12-4
TGTGCCAGCACCGGCCTGCTGAACACTGAAGCTTTCTTT
CASTGLLNTEAFF
>TRBJ1-5|13|.|many|TRBV20-1
TGCAGTGCTTTACAGGGAAGGAATCAGCCCCAGCATTTT
CSALQGRNQPQHF
>TRBJ2-5|15|.|many|TRBV12-3/TRBV12-4
TGTGCCAGCAGACGATCACCCACGGGGACGGAGACCCAGTACTTC
CASRRSPTGTETQYF
>TRBJ2-7|14|TRBD2|many|TRBV9
TGTGCCAGCAGCCCAGCGGGATCTAACTACGAGCAGTACTTC
CASSPAGSNYEQYF
>TRBJ1-2|12|TRBD1|many|TRBV2
TGTGCCAGCACCGGGACAGGGGTAGGCTACACCTTC
CASTGTGVGYTF
>TRBJ2-1|15|.|many|TRBV7-3
TGTGCCAGCAGCTTAACCGCGGGAAGTGGCAATGAGCAGTTCTTC
CASSLTAGSGNEQFF
>TRBJ2-3|15|.|.|TRBV9
TGTGCCTCGGCCGCGGACGCTGCTAGCACAGATACGCAGTATTTT
CASAADAASTDTQYF
>TRBJ1-1|14|.|many|TRBV7-6
TGTGCCAGCAGCTTCTCGGACAGGAACACTGAAGCTTTCTTT
CASSFSDRNTEAFF
>TRBJ2-3|11|.|.|TRBV12-3/TRBV12-4
TGTGCCAGCAGTCTAACACCTATGACGTATTTT
CASSLTPMTYF
>TRBJ1-3|13|.|.|TRBV3-1
TGTGCCAGCAGCCCTCCCTCTGGAAACACCATATATTTT
CASSPPSGNTIYF
>TRBJ1-2|13|.|.|TRBV3-1
TGTGCCAGCAGCCGCCGGGAAGACTATGGCTACACCTTC
CASSRREDYGYTF
>TRBJ2-1|12|.|many|TRBV9
TGTGCCAGCAGCCCAGAAGGTGGGCAGCAGTTCTTC
CASSPEGGQQFF
>TRBJ2-1|16|.|many|TRBV12-3/TRBV12-4
TGTGCCAGCAGTCCGAGGGGCTTTAGGGGTTCGGATGAGCAGTTCTTC
CASSPRGFRGSDEQFF
>TRBJ2-5|16|TRBD2|few|TRBV7-3
TGTGCCAGCAGCTTAAATCGGCGGGAGTACCAAGAGACCCAGTACTTC
CASSLNRREYQETQYF
>TRBJ1-6|14|TRBD1|many|TRBV12-3/TRBV12-4
TGTGCCAGCAGTTCGGGACAGGGCGGCTCACCCCTCCACTTT
CASSSGQGGSPLHF
>TRBJ2-4|15|.|many|TRBV7-2
TGTGCCAGCAGCTTAGACTCCTCCGGGGGAGACATTCAGTACTTC
CASSLDSSGGDIQYF
>TRBJ1-5|18|.|many|TRBV19
TGTGCCAGTGCACTTATGTCGGGGAGAGGGTTGGGCAATCAGCCCCAGCATTTT
CASALMSGRGLGNQPQHF
>TRBJ2-3|12|.|many|TRBV6-2/TRBV6-3
TGTGCCAGCAGTTTCGCGGCAGATACGCAGTATTTT
CASSFAADTQYF
>TRBJ2-1|12|.|many|TRBV27
TGTGCCAGCAGTGGCCTTGGGAATGAGCAGTTCTTC
CASSGLGNEQFF
>TRBJ1-5|15|TRBD1|many|TRBV7-9
TGTGCCAGCAGCCCCGGGACAGATAGCAATCAGCCCCAGCATTTT
CASSPGTDSNQPQHF
>TRBJ2-2|17|TRBD2|many|TRBV20-1
TGCAGTGCTCCCTCCCGGACTAGCGGGGGGAGCACCGGGGAGCTGTTTTTT
CSAPSRTSGGSTGELFF
>TRBJ2-3|18|TRBD2|many|TRBV5-1
TGCGCCAGCAGCCCGCTGGCAGAGCGGGGCCTCGGCACAGATACGCAGTATTTT
CASSPLAERGLGTDTQYF
>TRBJ2-7|13|.|few|TRBV30
TGTGCCCTCAGGGGCGTTTTCGGCTACGAGCAGTACTTC
CALRGVFGYEQYF
>TRBJ2-7|12|TRBD1|few|TRBV10-3
TGTGCCATCAGGGGACAGGGGATCGAGCAGTACTTC
CAIRGQGIEQYF
>TRBJ1-1|18|.|.|TRBV25-1
TGTGCCAGCAGTGAATACAGACAGACGGGAAAGATGAACACTGAAGCTTTCTTT
CASSEYRQTGKMNTEAFF
>TRBJ1-5|14|.|many|TRBV12-3/TRBV12-4
TGTGCCAGCAGCCTCCGGGACAGCAATCAGCCCCAGCATTTT
CASSLRDSNQPQHF
>TRBJ2-1|16|TRBD2|many|TRBV5-1
TGCGCCAGCAGCCCCGTAGGAGCGGGAGGGCGAAATGAGCAGTTCTTC
CASSPVGAGGRNEQFF
>TRBJ2-1|15|.|.|TRBV7-9
TGTGCCAGCAGCCCTCTTGCGGGTCTTATGGATGAGCAGTTCTTC
CASSPLAGLMDEQFF
>TRBJ1-2|18|TRBD1|few|TRBV30
TGTGCCTGGAGTGTACGAAACAGGGGGCAGGTTACTCTATACGGCTACACCTTC
CAWSVRNRGQVTLYGYTF
>TRBJ2-2|16|TRBD2|many|TRBV27
TGTGCCAGCAGTCCCCGACTAGCGGCCTTAGGGGGGGAGCTGTTTTTT
CASSPRLAALGGELFF
>TRBJ2-3|13|.|many|TRBV7-6
TGTGCCAGCAGCTCCCGGCCGACAGATACGCAGTATTTT
CASSSRPTDTQYF
>TRBJ1-2|12|.|many|TRBV12-3/TRBV12-4
TGTGCCAGCAGTCCCTCTCGGAGTGGCTACACCTTC
CASSPSRSGYTF
>TRBJ2-1|15|TRBD2|many|TRBV29-1
TGCAGCGTTGAACTACCGACTAGCGGGAGAAATGAGCAGTTCTTC
CSVELPTSGRNEQFF
>TRBJ2-7|14|TRBD1|many|TRBV20-1
TGCAGTGCCCGGGACAGAACGAAGCCCTACGAGCAGTACTTC
CSARDRTKPYEQYF
>TRBJ2-1|16|.|many|TRBV5-1
TGCGCCAGCAGCTTTACCCCGGGGAGCTCCTACAATGAGCAGTTCTTC
CASSFTPGSSYNEQFF